This T cell receptor beta chain was documented in a study of blood T cell repertoires in COVID-19. Only in-frame clones appear in the TCRdb table, and some are missing; sequencing was by immunoSEQ multiplex PCR. The repertoire includes just over 300,000 clones, 70% to 90% of them detected once, and roughly 2% sits in the top ten. Assignment of participants to cohorts was predicated upon participant-reported clinical history. The study counted Cohort 3 donors as recovered given two negative PCRs, clearance, or symptom resolution. The sequenced material came from PBMCs or T cells enriched from blood (not recorded which). The receptor was derived from a man aged 25-45 years who had recovered from COVID-19.

The CDR3 DNA is TGCGCCAGCAGCCCTCATAAGTCCCGGGAGGGCACAGATACGCAGTATTTT. It encodes CASSPHKSREGTDTQYF. This sequence joins TRBV5-1 and TRBJ2-3, with 7 bases identical to TRBD2. The germline V gene has CDR1 SGHRS and CDR2 YFSETQ. V shed 4 bases and J 1 base; nucleotides not matched to a gene: 12. The CDR3 contains 17 residues.